One sample yielded the 20 T cell receptor beta chains listed below, sequenced in a study of CD8+CD57+ T cells in acquired aplastic anemia. The template used for profiling TCR beta VDJ and CDR3 was genomic DNA. TCRdb re-called the reads through MiXCR, storing one row per CDR3 protein. The table lists about 98,000 distinct CDR3 sequences, about 63% of them singletons. Patients selected for sequencing had displayed CD8+CD57+ cell expansion by flow cytometry. Material for sequencing was sorted CD4+, CD8+, or CD8+CD57+ T cells (not recorded which) from PBMCs. These receptors were taken from a human donor with aplastic anemia.

The chain is built from TRBV7-3 and TRBJ2-3; TRBD2 agrees at 13 bases. CDR3 length equals 22 residues. CDR1 is SGHTA and CDR2 is FQGTGA in the germline V gene. The V segment lost 1 base and the J segment 4 bases; nucleotides outside the gene matches: 20. CDR3 bases: TGTGCCAGCAGCTTAAGGGGCCCTGGACTAGCGGGGGATGCCCTGTTCCCAGATACGCAGTATTTT. It codes for CASSLRGPGLAGDALFPDTQYF. Supplemented by reference TRBV7-3 and TRBJ2-3, the full variable domain reads GAGVSQTPSNKVTEKGKYVELRCDPISGHTALYWYRQSLGQGPEFLIYFQGTGAADDSGLPNDRFFAVRPEGSVSTLKIQRTERGDSAVYLCASSLRGPGLAGDALFPDTQYFGPGTRLTVL.

This clonotype occurred many times. A junction end diverges from the germline sequence, so it may reflect a read error. DNA of the CDR3: TGCAGCGCTAGGGGACTAGCGGGAGCCACAGATACGCAGTATTTT. As protein: CSARGLAGATDTQYF. V gene TRBV20-1 combines with J gene TRBJ2-3; TRBD2 matches at 14 bases. The germline V gene has CDR1 DFQATT and CDR2 SNEGSKA (reference sequence). The CDR3 spans 15 residues.

The gene calls are TRBV15 and TRBJ2-3; no clear D gene. Germline V lookup: CDR1 LNHNV, CDR2 YYDKDF (reference sequence). The V and J ends lost 0 bases and 0 bases respectively, with 13 bases between them. The CDR3 contains 17 residues. In DNA form, the CDR3 reads TGTGCCACCAGCAGAGATCAGACCGGGCGGAGCACAGATACGCAGTATTTT. This codes for CATSRDQTGRSTDTQYF.

This clonotype came up a few times. The gene calls are TRBV27 and TRBJ1-2; no clear D. CDR1 is MNHEY, CDR2 SMNVEV, per germline (reference sequence). This CDR3 has 16 amino acids. Trimming shortened V by 0 bases and J by 5 bases, and 16 bases separated the two germline ends. The CDR3 DNA follows: TGTGCCAGCAGTTTATCGTCCCTCCGGAACATATATGGCTACACCTTC. It is translated as CASSLSSLRNIYGYTF.

On this clonotype: Mismatch with germline at one junction end may stem from a read error. This chain connects TRBV7-2 to TRBJ2-7; 7 nucleotides agree with TRBD1. Germline lookup yields CDR1 SGHTA and CDR2 FQGNSA. CDR3 length equals 14 residues. Written as DNA, the CDR3 is TGTGCCAGCAACTTAACCAGGACAGGCAACGAGCAGTACTTC. Translating gives CASNLTRTGNEQYF.

In its sample, this clonotype was seen a few times. The chain carries TRBV20-1 and TRBJ1-6, with a possible D match to TRBD1 (5 bases). Per germline, CDR1 DFQATT and CDR2 SNEGSKA (reference sequence). CDR3 length: 14 amino acids. V lost 2 bases, J lost 6 bases, and 11 bases lay in between. CDR3 in amino acids: CSARKGRSNSPLHF. The DNA for the CDR3 is TGCAGTGCTAGAAAGGGGAGGAGTAATTCACCCCTCCACTTT.

The V gene is TRBV15, the J gene TRBJ2-7; perhaps TRBD2 as D (5 bases). CDR1 and CDR2 from the germline V gene are LNHNV and YYDKDF (reference sequence). V dropped 4 bases and J dropped 2 bases, with 12 bases sitting between them. The CDR3 is 14 amino acids. The CDR3 DNA follows: TGTGCCACCAGCATCCCCGGGGTCACCTACGAGCAGTACTTC. It codes for CATSIPGVTYEQYF.

At least ten counts were recorded for this clonotype. The chain links TRBV15 to TRBJ2-3, with TRBD2 identical over 15 bases. This CDR3 contains 16 residues. CDR1 and CDR2 from the germline V gene are LNHNV and YYDKDF (reference sequence). The J segment lost 4 bases and the V segment lost 1 base, leaving 0 bases of the junction unmatched. The CDR3 bases are TGTGCCACCAGCAGAGGGACTAGCGGGGGGGCAGATACGCAGTATTTT. This encodes CATSRGTSGGADTQYF.

DNA for the CDR3: TGTGCCAGCAGCCCTCGACCAGTACGATTAGGCACAGATACGCAGTATTTT. This gives the protein CASSPRPVRLGTDTQYF. This chain connects TRBV7-8 to TRBJ2-3; D unclear. The CDR3 contains 17 residues. V lost 5 bases to trimming and J lost 1 base, with 19 bases between them. Germline lookup yields CDR1 SGHVS and CDR2 FQNEAQ.

To note about this clonotype: An end of the junction differs from the germline gene, which may be a read error. The rearrangement uses TRBV10-3 and TRBJ1-1; D gene ambiguous. Germline V gives CDR1 ENHRY, CDR2 SYGVKD. CDR3 length: 13 amino acids. As DNA, the CDR3 is TGTGCCATCAGCCTATTGGGGAACACTGAAGCTTCCTTT. Its translation is CAISLLGNTEASF.

This clonotype was counted a few times. The genes are TRBV11-2 and TRBJ2-7; TRBD2 aligns across 7 bases. CDR1 is SGHAT and CDR2 is FQNNGV in the germline V gene. The CDR3 has 18 residues. The ends lost 4 bases at V and 0 bases at J; junction bases unmatched: 15. CDR3 amino acids: CASSSRGGAPPCSYEQYF. For the CDR3, the DNA is TGTGCCAGCAGCTCACGCGGGGGTGCACCTCCGTGCTCCTACGAGCAGTACTTC. Full variable domain (remainder filled in from reference TRBV11-2 and TRBJ2-7): EAGVAQSPRYKIIEKRQSVAFWCNPISGHATLYWYQQILGQGPKLLIQFQNNGVVDDSQLPKDRFSAERLKGVDSTLKIQPAKLEDSAVYLCASSSRGGAPPCSYEQYFGPGTRLTVT.

The chain uses TRBV10-3 and TRBJ1-4; D perhaps matches TRBD1 (5 bases). CDR1 is ENHRY, CDR2 SYGVKD, per germline. CDR3 length: 15 residues. The germline V and J ends were trimmed by 5 bases and 10 bases, with 20 bases remaining between them. The CDR3 coding sequence is TGTGCCATCAGTCCCGCGTCGGCGGGACCGGGAAAACTGTTTTTT. It codes for CAISPASAGPGKLFF.

The chain combines TRBV25-1 with TRBJ2-3, with D possibly being TRBD2 (5 bases). CDR1 and CDR2 (germline): MGHDK, SYGVNS. The CDR3 is made up of 16 amino acids. Trimming left V 3 bases short and J 4 bases short, with 17 bases between. The CDR3 loop is CASSDPPGRRADTQYF. CDR3 DNA: TGTGCCAGCAGTGACCCCCCGGGGAGACGGGCAGATACGCAGTATTTT.

The chain couples TRBV19 to TRBJ2-7, with TRBD2 matching over 9 bases. Per the germline V gene, CDR1 is LNHDA and CDR2 is SQIVND (reference sequence). The ends lost 5 bases at V and 0 bases at J; junction bases unmatched: 8. The CDR3 spans 16 residues. The CDR3 here is CASSPRTSASSYEQYF. For the CDR3, the DNA is TGTGCCAGTAGTCCCCGGACTAGCGCCAGCTCCTACGAGCAGTACTTC.

The chain combines TRBV24-1 with TRBJ2-3, with 10 bases matching TRBD1. V dropped 1 base and J dropped 4; count of bases not matched to a gene: 1. Looked up from germline, CDR1 is KGHDR and CDR2 is SFDVKD. The CDR3 is made up of 15 amino acids. CDR3 nucleotides: TGTGCCACCAGTGATTTTGGGACAGGGGCAGATACGCAGTATTTT. It yields the protein CATSDFGTGADTQYF.

The chain couples TRBV19 to TRBJ1-5; 7 positions agree with TRBD1. The length of the CDR3 is 15 residues. From germline, CDR1 is LNHDA and CDR2 SQIVND (reference sequence). The trim removed 5 bases at V and 2 bases at J, leaving 6 bases unmatched. Here the CDR3 reads CASSPRDRGNQPQHF. The CDR3 region has the DNA TGTGCCAGTAGTCCCCGTGACAGGGGCAATCAGCCCCAGCATTTT.

This chain joins TRBV20-1 and TRBJ2-7, with 10 bases fitting TRBD2. V dropped 4 bases and J dropped 7; count of bases not matched to a gene: 13. The CDR3 contains 15 residues. Germline loops: CDR1 DFQATT, CDR2 SNEGSKA (reference sequence). CDR3 coding DNA: TGCAGTGCTATGAGCCCTAGCGGGAGTCTTCGAGAGCAGTACTTC. Residues: CSAMSPSGSLREQYF.

This chain links TRBV24-1 with TRBJ2-5; D may be TRBD1 or TRBD2 (5 bases each). This CDR3 region has 16 residues. The V and J ends lost 4 bases and 5 bases respectively, with 19 bases between them. Germline-derived CDR1 and CDR2 are KGHDR and SFDVKD. The CDR3 DNA sequence: TGTGCCACCAGTGACCAATACCGGGACCTCGGGGAGACCCAGTACTTC. As protein: CATSDQYRDLGETQYF.

The chain couples TRBV6-5 to TRBJ2-3; 8 positions agree with TRBD1. CDR1 is MNHEY, CDR2 SVGAGI, per germline. This CDR3 region has 16 residues. J lost 4 bases, V lost 0 bases, and 6 bases had no gene match. As DNA, the CDR3 is TGTGCCAGCAGTTACTCCGCCGGACAGGGTGCAGATACGCAGTATTTT. Its protein product is CASSYSAGQGADTQYF.

CDR3 protein: CASRGLDSPLHF. The CDR3 nucleotides are TGTGCCAGCAGGGGACTGGATTCACCCCTCCACTTT. The J gene is TRBJ1-6, the V gene TRBV2, with a possible D match to TRBD1 (5 bases). Per germline, CDR1 SNHLY and CDR2 FYNNEI. Trimming removed 6 bases from V and 8 bases from J, with 8 bases in between. The CDR3 contains 12 residues.